The clone carrying this T cell receptor beta chain was counted between two and nine times. The antigen is unknown. The source of the sample is a study of cytomegalovirus exposure and HLA in healthy donors. Study summary: Researchers found that about four fifths of about 400 genotyped donors fell within the Caucasian-associated ancestry cluster.

Researchers ran the PCR with 60 Vbeta and 13 Jbeta primers. TCRdb keeps only in-frame clones here, not all; method: immunoSEQ multiplex PCR. The sample lists 150,000 to 200,000 clones; roughly 80% were seen once. Study conclusions and caveats: Prior analysis indicated that the majority of TCR beta V segments exhibited productivity approximately 87% or approximately 30% of the time. V segments that were indistinguishable, TRBV6-2 and TRBV6-3 among them, were omitted from analysis.

The germline V gene encodes CDR1 SQVTM and CDR2 ANQGSEA. The CDR3 runs 14 residues. Trimming stripped 6 bases from V and 0 bases from J, with 14 bases between. This rearrangement joins TRBV29-1 to TRBJ1-1; D not certain. The sequencing input was PBMCs. The source is a woman aged 50 to 65 in good health and CMV-seronegative. CDR3 bases: TGCAGCGTGGGCAAAAAGCTGATGAACACTGAAGCTTTCTTT. This codes for CSVGKKLMNTEAFF.